A single sample is the source of the 18 T cell receptor beta chains below, sequenced in a study of early T cells in non-severe SARS-CoV-2 infection. MiXCR was run by TCRdb on the 5' RACE reads, yielding one entry per CDR3 protein. The sample has around 65,000 distinct CDR3 sequences, around an eighth seen once. Sequenced here: whole blood, sampled at baseline. Source of these receptors: an adult who was a healthcare worker with PCR-confirmed SARS-CoV-2 infection or an uninfected control (not recorded which).

This chain joins TRBV20-1 and TRBJ2-1, with 8 bases fitting TRBD2. Germline V gene lookup returns CDR1 DFQATT and CDR2 SNEGSKA (reference sequence). V was clipped by 3 bases and J by 6 bases; unmatched bases: 7. This CDR3 spans 14 amino acids. CDR3 protein: CSASYGLAANEQFF. DNA for the CDR3: TGCAGTGCTAGCTACGGACTAGCTGCCAATGAGCAGTTCTTC.

The J gene is TRBJ2-1, the V gene TRBV28, with 8 bases fitting TRBD2. This CDR3 spans 15 amino acids. Germline V gene data show CDR1 as MDHEN and CDR2 as SYDVKM. The J segment lost 9 bases and the V segment lost 6 bases, leaving 13 bases of the junction unmatched. The chain's CDR3 is CASSLYGAGALEQFF. As DNA, the CDR3 is TGTGCCAGCAGCCTCTATGGAGCGGGAGCACTTGAGCAGTTCTTC. Filled out from reference TRBV28 and TRBJ2-1, the complete variable domain reads DVKVTQSSRYLVKRTGEKVFLECVQDMDHENMFWYRQDPGLGLRLIYFSYDVKMKEKGDIPEGYSVSREKKERFSLILESASTNQTSMYLCASSLYGAGALEQFFGPGTRLTVL.

The chain uses TRBV28 and TRBJ2-5; D is unclear. The CDR3 totals 14 residues. Trimming pared 5 bases from V and 1 base from J, leaving 11 bases between. Germline V gene lookup returns CDR1 MDHEN and CDR2 SYDVKM. The CDR3 coding sequence is TGTGCCAGCAGTCCAGACGGAGTCCAAGAGACCCAGTACTTC. Amino acids: CASSPDGVQETQYF.

The CDR3 loop is CASSQAGRFDEQYF. The CDR3 bases are TGCGCCAGCAGCCAAGCCGGACGGTTTGACGAGCAGTACTTC. The J gene is TRBJ2-7, the V gene TRBV4-1; D is undetermined. The CDR3 has 14 residues. The V gene's germline CDR1 is MGHRA and CDR2 YSYEKL. V dropped 1 base and J dropped 5 bases, with 12 bases sitting between them.

CDR3 coding DNA: TGTGCCAGTAGTATTCGACAGGACCCCTATGGCTACACCTTC. Encoded protein: CASSIRQDPYGYTF. The rearrangement links TRBV19 to TRBJ1-2; possible D gene TRBD1, 6 bases. V was trimmed by 3 bases and J by 4 bases, leaving 12 bases between them. Germline CDR1 and CDR2: LNHDA and SQIVND (reference sequence). The CDR3 has 14 amino acids.

This clonotype appeared a few times. This chain joins TRBV27 and TRBJ2-7; D perhaps matches TRBD2 (6 bases). CDR3 length: 17 residues. Per the germline V gene, CDR1 is MNHEY and CDR2 is SMNVEV (reference sequence). V dropped 8 bases and J dropped 0 bases, with 23 bases sitting between them. This CDR3 reads CASRGTGRSPSSYEQYF. For the CDR3, the DNA is TGTGCCAGCCGGGGGACGGGACGATCTCCGAGCTCCTACGAGCAGTACTTC.

The chain has TRBV19 and TRBJ2-3; perhaps TRBD2 as D (6 bases). Germline assignment: CDR1 LNHDA and CDR2 SQIVND (reference sequence). The germline V and J ends were trimmed by 3 bases and 1 base, with 11 bases remaining between them. The CDR3 is 15 amino acids. The CDR3 DNA reads as TGTGCCAGTAGTATGGAGGGGTACCGCACAGATACGCAGTATTTT. Encoded protein: CASSMEGYRTDTQYF.

This clonotype showed up many times. The CDR3 nucleotides read TGCGCCAGCAGCTTGGTGGGGGAAGAAAACGAGCAGTACTTC. Protein product: CASSLVGEENEQYF. The rearrangement uses TRBV5-1 and TRBJ2-7; D tentatively fits TRBD1 or TRBD2 (5 bases each). The CDR3 runs 14 residues. CDR1 and CDR2 from the germline V gene are SGHRS and YFSETQ. V lost 0 bases to trimming and J lost 5 bases, with 12 bases between them.

The chain combines TRBV6-2 or TRBV6-3 with TRBJ1-1; D remains ambiguous. Germline assignment: CDR1 MNHEY and CDR2 SVGEGT. V lost 6 bases to trimming and J lost 0 bases, with 11 bases between them. This CDR3 contains 14 residues. Here the CDR3 reads CASSKASMNTEAFF. The CDR3 coding sequence is TGTGCCAGCAGCAAAGCCTCCATGAACACTGAAGCTTTCTTT.

This clonotype was observed a handful of times. The V and J genes are TRBV10-3 and TRBJ2-5; 14 bases agree with TRBD2. The germline V gene has CDR1 ENHRY and CDR2 SYGVKD. The CDR3 spans 21 residues. After removal of 3 bases from V and 5 bases from J, the junction contained 20 bases not matched to a gene. The CDR3 DNA follows: TGTGCCATCAGTGAATACCCCGGGACTAGCGGGGGAGATTATCATATGGAGACCCAGTACTTC. As protein: CAISEYPGTSGGDYHMETQYF.

This clonotype appeared a few times. The chain employs TRBV9 and TRBJ2-3, with D hard to call. The CDR3 extends over 13 amino acids. V was trimmed by 1 base and J by 0 bases, leaving 3 bases between them. The germline V gene encodes CDR1 SGDLS and CDR2 YYNGEE. The chain's CDR3 is CASSVMSTDTQYF. The CDR3 DNA sequence: TGTGCCAGCAGCGTAATGAGCACAGATACGCAGTATTTT.

In this sample, this clonotype turned up many times. The genes are TRBV14 and TRBJ2-3, with 8 bases fitting TRBD2. The CDR3 sequence is 17 residues long. The ends lost 2 bases at V and 2 bases at J; junction bases unmatched: 9. Germline V gives CDR1 SGHDN, CDR2 FVKESK. CDR3 residues: CASSQRSGSTYTDTQYF. CDR3 coding DNA: TGTGCCAGCAGCCAAAGGAGCGGGAGCACCTACACAGATACGCAGTATTTT.

This clonotype was counted many times. The chain couples TRBV7-6 to TRBJ2-6, with D maybe TRBD2 (6 bases). Trimming cost V 5 bases and J 2 bases, with 13 bases left between them. Germline assignment: CDR1 SGHVS and CDR2 FNYEAQ. This CDR3 comprises 16 residues. CDR3 in amino acids: CASSLPGGAGANVLTF. In DNA form, the CDR3 reads TGTGCCAGCAGCCTCCCCGGCGGGGCTGGGGCCAACGTCCTGACTTTC.

This clonotype has at least ten counts. The chain employs TRBV7-8 and TRBJ2-1; TRBD2 matches at 8 bases. The V gene end was trimmed by 4 bases and the J gene end by 7 bases; junction bases not matched to a gene: 9. CDR3 length: 15 residues. The germline V gene has CDR1 SGHVS and CDR2 FQNEAQ. The CDR3: CASSSGTSGPNEQFF. As DNA, the CDR3 is TGTGCCAGCAGCTCAGGGACTAGTGGTCCGAATGAGCAGTTCTTC.

This clonotype was seen repeatedly, ten times or more. The chain combines TRBV20-1 with TRBJ1-2, with D unclear. The V and J ends lost 0 bases and 8 bases respectively, with 10 bases between them. From germline, CDR1 is DFQATT and CDR2 SNEGSKA (reference sequence). The CDR3 covers 12 residues. The CDR3 here is CSARDREIGYTF. The CDR3 coding sequence is TGCAGTGCTAGAGATCGAGAAATAGGCTACACCTTC.

In its sample, this clonotype was seen many times. The chain is built from TRBV12-3 or TRBV12-4 and TRBJ1-1; possibly TRBD1 for D (5 bases). V was trimmed by 4 bases and J by 1 base, leaving 10 bases between them. This CDR3 has 14 amino acids. This CDR3 reads CASSSRQRNTEAFF. The DNA of the CDR3 is TGTGCCAGCAGTTCCCGACAGAGGAACACTGAAGCTTTCTTT.

This chain connects TRBV12-3 or TRBV12-4 to TRBJ2-7; D is ambiguous. The ends were cut back, 6 bases at V and 0 bases at J, with 21 bases in the middle. CDR3 length equals 17 residues. The CDR3 protein is CASRPAPSLRSSYEQYF. The CDR3 DNA follows: TGTGCCAGCAGACCGGCGCCGAGCTTGAGGAGCTCCTACGAGCAGTACTTC.

This clonotype was observed a single time. The chain combines TRBV10-3 with TRBJ1-3; no firm D call. The CDR3 sequence is 14 residues long. Trimming pared 8 bases from V and 0 bases from J, leaving 11 bases between. The germline CDR1 and CDR2 sequences are ENHRY and SYGVKD. CDR3: CAISEDFSGNTIYF. The CDR3 region has the DNA TGTGCCATCTCGGAGGACTTCTCTGGAAACACCATATATTTT.